This T cell receptor beta chain was obtained from a study of graft-versus-host responses after intestinal transplantation. Whole-study context: Each patient got anti-thymocyte globulin induction, then tacrolimus and steroids for three to four years.

Regarding the study as a whole: Allograft clonal ratios (graft-versus-host to host-versus-graft) were high in patients who had graft-donor T cell macrochimerism. Early post-transplant declines in HvG were associated with peak levels of circulating GvH clones.

In the case of this clone: The target antigen is unknown.

CDR1 is SGHRS, CDR2 YFSETQ, per germline. V was shortened by 4 bases and J by 2 bases, with 17 bases between the two germline ends. This CDR3 has 16 residues. TCRdb's table, derived via immunoSEQ multiplex PCR, lists solely in-frame clones and lacks some. The table shows about 86,000 clones, with 88% occurring only once. The sequence derives from a human donor who was the organ donor for an intestinal transplant. The sequencing used unstimulated CD4+ T cells sorted from spleen or lymph node cells, collected before transplant. The chain is built from TRBV5-1 and TRBJ2-3; D might be TRBD2 (7 bases). CDR3 sequence (DNA): TGCGCCAGCAGCGGGGGGCTAGCGGTACTCACAGATACGCAGTATTTT. As protein: CASSGGLAVLTDTQYF.